This TCR beta chain is from a study of blood T cell repertoires in COVID-19. Study information: COVID-19 samples from acute and convalescent phases originated in the United States, Italy and Spain. Nucleic acid was either cDNA or gDNA, and it came from T cells, B-cell-depleted T cells, or PBMCs.

Authors' data handling: By means of reference gene primer amplification, nucleated cell counts were estimated. This table comes from immunoSEQ multiplex PCR, and its TCRdb copy is limited to in-frame clones, with some not included. The D gene and trimming were derived from the DNA, and the V and J assignments and clone size from that table. This table has tens of thousands of clones, roughly four fifths appearing once. This clone was found once. The CDR3 length is 13 residues. In germline, CDR1 is GTSNPN, CDR2 SVGIG (reference sequence). The ends were cut back, 5 bases at V and 0 bases at J, with 7 bases in the middle.

This chain joins TRBV30 and TRBJ1-4; tentatively, D is TRBD1 (5 bases). Sequencing used peripheral blood. The TCR sequence derives from a man aged 60 to 69 with acute or convalescent COVID-19. CDR3 DNA: TGTGCCTGGTACAGGCCAACTAATGAAAAACTGTTTTTT. Translated, it gives CAWYRPTNEKLFF.